The next 21 T cell receptor beta chains were all read from a single sample in a study of T cell responses to AZD1222 COVID-19 vaccine. The repertoire was sequenced with immunoSEQ multiplex PCR; TCRdb's copy has only in-frame clones and lacks some. The sample has 35,000 to 50,000 clones, about four fifths seen once. This sample comprised peripheral blood, obtained 28 days after the second dose of the MenACWY control vaccine. These receptors all stem from an adult who received the MenACWY meningococcal vaccine as a control.

The chain recombines TRBV9 with TRBJ2-1; no reliable D call. The CDR3 covers 14 residues. The germline V gene encodes CDR1 SGDLS and CDR2 YYNGEE. V lost 4 bases, J lost 7 bases, and 15 bases lay in between. CDR3 nucleotides: TGTGCCAGCAGCCCCAAACGTGACTTAAATGAGCAGTTCTTC. Translating gives CASSPKRDLNEQFF.

The rearrangement uses TRBV5-1 and TRBJ1-5; perhaps TRBD1 as D (5 bases). The germline CDR1 and CDR2 sequences are SGHRS and YFSETQ. The length of the CDR3 is 15 residues. Trimming cost V 0 bases and J 6 bases, with 13 bases left between them. CDR3 bases: TGCGCCAGCAGCTTGGTGGCAGGGACGGGTCAGCCCCAGCATTTT. Its protein is CASSLVAGTGQPQHF.

This clone turned up a few times. The CDR3 protein is CASSLRTSGTAREKLFF. CDR3 coding DNA: TGTGCCAGCAGCTTGCGGACAAGCGGGACAGCAAGGGAAAAACTGTTTTTT. The V gene is TRBV11-2, the J gene TRBJ1-4; 7 nucleotides match TRBD1. The J segment lost 8 bases and the V segment lost 3 bases, leaving 15 bases of the junction unmatched. The CDR3 consists of 17 residues. Germline V gene sequence: CDR1 SGHAT, CDR2 FQNNGV.

This chain connects TRBV12-3 or TRBV12-4 to TRBJ2-7; tentative D call: TRBD1 (5 bases). The CDR3 covers 12 residues. The V gene lost 3 bases and the J gene lost 12 bases, with 15 bases spanning the gap. Written as DNA, the CDR3 is TGTGCCAGCAGTTTGGGGCTGACTCTGCCGTACTTC. It specifies CASSLGLTLPYF.

V gene TRBV19 combines with J gene TRBJ1-1, with TRBD1 matching over 7 bases. CDR1 and CDR2 from the germline V gene are LNHDA and SQIVND (reference sequence). The J segment lost 1 base and the V segment lost 6 bases, leaving 5 bases of the junction unmatched. The length of the CDR3 is 14 residues. As DNA, the CDR3 is TGTGCCAGTAGCGGTTCAGGGGGGAACACTGAAGCTTTCTTT. This encodes CASSGSGGNTEAFF. Based on the CDR3 plus reference TRBV19 and TRBJ1-1, the full variable domain is DGGITQSPKYLFRKEGQNVTLSCEQNLNHDAMYWYRQDPGQGLRLIYYSQIVNDFQKGDIAEGYSVSREKKESFPLTVTSAQKNPTAFYLCASSGSGGNTEAFFGQGTRLTVV.

This CDR3 is CASSIAAVAETQYF. CDR3 DNA sequence: TGTGCCAGTAGTATAGCTGCGGTAGCCGAGACCCAGTACTTC. This chain links TRBV19 with TRBJ2-5; D is unclear. Germline V lookup: CDR1 LNHDA, CDR2 SQIVND (reference sequence). This CDR3 region has 14 residues. Between the trimmed V and J ends, which lost 1 base and 5 bases, there was a span of 11 bases.

This clone was observed a few times. Other DNA sequences in this specimen translate into the identical CDR3. The chain uses TRBV12-3 or TRBV12-4 and TRBJ1-2; 7 bases fit TRBD1. This CDR3 is built from 13 residues. Germline trimming cut 3 bases from V and 6 bases from J; bases unmatched to any gene: 4. CDR3 DNA sequence: TGTGCCAGCAGTTTGGAGGGGGCCCATGGCTACACCTTC. Translated, it gives CASSLEGAHGYTF.

This sequence joins TRBV7-9 and TRBJ2-5; D is perhaps TRBD2 (6 bases). Germline lookup yields CDR1 SEHNR and CDR2 FQNEAQ (reference sequence). Deletions cut 1 base from V and 4 bases from J, with 13 bases between. The CDR3 is 15 residues long. CDR3 DNA: TGTGCCAGCAGCTTAGTCGGAGGGGTGGGAGAGACCCAGTACTTC. Amino acid sequence: CASSLVGGVGETQYF.

The rearrangement uses TRBV9 and TRBJ2-3; D remains ambiguous. The CDR3 is made up of 12 amino acids. CDR1 and CDR2 (germline): SGDLS, YYNGEE. Trimming cost V 4 bases and J 1 base, with 4 bases left between them. CDR3 amino acids: CASSPGTDTQYF. For the CDR3, the DNA is TGTGCCAGCAGCCCCGGCACAGATACGCAGTATTTT.

The chain recombines TRBV28 with TRBJ1-2; 10 nucleotides line up with TRBD1. V gave up 7 bases and J gave up 8 bases; unmatched junction bases: 7. The CDR3 covers 13 residues. Germline CDR1 MDHEN, CDR2 SYDVKM. CDR3 sequence (DNA): TGTGCCAGCACACAAGGACAGGGGGTCGGCTACACCTTC. Its translation: CASTQGQGVGYTF.

The chain is built from TRBV27 and TRBJ1-2, with D perhaps matching TRBD1 (6 bases). The V and J ends lost 6 bases and 4 bases respectively, with 15 bases between them. This CDR3 contains 14 residues. The germline CDR1 and CDR2 sequences are MNHEY and SMNVEV (reference sequence). As DNA, the CDR3 is TGTGCCAGCAGCCCAAGGGGGACGGTCTATGGCTACACCTTC. Amino acid sequence: CASSPRGTVYGYTF.

CDR3 sequence reads: CASSDPQGWGYTF. CDR3 bases: TGTGCCAGCAGTGACCCACAGGGGTGGGGCTACACCTTC. J is TRBJ1-2 and V is TRBV6-2 or TRBV6-3; TRBD1 matches 7 bases. Germline V CDR1 and CDR2: MNHEY, SVGEGT. This CDR3 region has 13 residues. The V segment lost 5 bases and the J segment 8 bases; nucleotides outside the gene matches: 8.

This rearrangement joins TRBV30 to TRBJ1-3; D is ambiguous. CDR3 length: 14 amino acids. The germline CDR1 and CDR2 sequences are GTSNPN and SVGIG (reference sequence). Trimming removed 5 bases at V and 0 bases at J, with 11 bases between. As DNA, the CDR3 is TGTGCCTGGGGCGAGCCTCGCTCTGGAAACACCATATATTTT. It encodes CAWGEPRSGNTIYF. Filled out from reference TRBV30 and TRBJ1-3, the complete variable domain reads SQTIHQWPATLVQPVGSPLSLECTVEGTSNPNLYWYRQAAGRGLQLLFYSVGIGQISSEVPQNLSASRPQDRQFILSSKKLLLSDSGFYLCAWGEPRSGNTIYFGEGSWLTVV.

The chain joins TRBV2 to TRBJ2-1; the D is unclear. V lost 5 bases and J lost 7, with 12 bases in between. Germline loops: CDR1 SNHLY, CDR2 FYNNEI. There are 13 residues in the CDR3. For the CDR3, the DNA is TGTGCCAGCAGTCCTCGCGGCTCAAATGAGCAGTTCTTC. The encoded protein is CASSPRGSNEQFF.

This clone occurred once. The gene calls are TRBV6-2 or TRBV6-3 and TRBJ2-3; a possible D gene is TRBD2 (5 bases). The CDR3 length is 14 residues. Trimming cost V 5 bases and J 2 bases, with 11 bases left between them. The germline CDR1 and CDR2 sequences are MNHEY and SVGEGT. CDR3 DNA sequence: TGTGCCAGCAGTCGGGGAGAAATCACAGATACGCAGTATTTT. It encodes CASSRGEITDTQYF.

This clone was observed a handful of times. In DNA, the CDR3 is TGTGCCAGCAGTTTATCTGCTGCGAATGAGCAGTTCTTC. This gives the protein CASSLSAANEQFF. The J gene is TRBJ2-1, the V gene TRBV12-3 or TRBV12-4, with D unclear. Trimming left V 2 bases short and J 7 bases short, with 9 bases between. The CDR3 runs 13 residues.

J is TRBJ1-1 and V is TRBV4-1; TRBD1 is a possible D gene (6 bases). Trimming stripped 8 bases from V and 2 bases from J, with 15 bases between. Germline V gene lookup returns CDR1 MGHRA and CDR2 YSYEKL. CDR3 length equals 14 residues. CDR3 nucleotide sequence: TGCGCCAGCGGGGGCCCTCTAAAAAACACTGAAGCTTTCTTT. This codes for CASGGPLKNTEAFF.

This clone has a handful of counts. This chain connects TRBV6-1 to TRBJ1-1, with 8 bases aligning to TRBD1. The germline gives CDR1 MNHNS, CDR2 SASEGT. V shed 3 bases, J shed 2 bases, and the junction held 11 bases outside the gene matches. The CDR3 totals 17 residues. The CDR3 is CASSEFETGVGNTEAFF. The CDR3 DNA sequence: TGTGCCAGCAGTGAGTTCGAGACAGGGGTCGGAAACACTGAAGCTTTCTTT.

This chain uses TRBV19 with TRBJ1-1, with D unresolved. Trimming stripped 1 base from V and 1 base from J, with 10 bases between. CDR3 length: 15 amino acids. The germline V gene has CDR1 LNHDA and CDR2 SQIVND (reference sequence). The CDR3 spells CASSIASWGNTEAFF. DNA of the CDR3: TGTGCCAGTAGTATAGCTTCGTGGGGGAACACTGAAGCTTTCTTT.

In its sample, this clone was seen once. The genes are TRBV19 and TRBJ1-2; TRBD1 might be the D (5 bases). The CDR3 is 14 amino acids. Germline V gene lookup returns CDR1 LNHDA and CDR2 SQIVND (reference sequence). Trimming took off 5 bases at V and 6 bases at J, with 16 bases between the two ends. CDR3: CASSPPGGRHGYTF. The CDR3 DNA is TGTGCCAGTAGTCCGCCGGGGGGTAGGCATGGCTACACCTTC.

This chain connects TRBV19 to TRBJ1-1; 10 bases fit TRBD1. The germline CDR1 and CDR2 sequences are LNHDA and SQIVND (reference sequence). The CDR3 runs 16 residues. V was clipped by 6 bases and J by 5 bases; unmatched bases: 12. CDR3 loop: CASSRDRGSWGTEAFF. In DNA form, the CDR3 reads TGTGCCAGTAGCCGGGACAGGGGATCCTGGGGAACTGAAGCTTTCTTT.